These 14 T cell receptor beta chains were sequenced from one sample in a study of T cell responses to AZD1222 COVID-19 vaccine. Assay: immunoSEQ multiplex PCR; the TCRdb copy retains only in-frame clones and omits some. Of roughly 120,000 clones in the sample, 80% to 90% are singletons; the top ten hold 3.9%. The starting material was peripheral blood, obtained on day 0 of MenACWY control vaccination. Receptor source: an adult in good health.

V is TRBV9 and J is TRBJ1-6; the match to TRBD1 covers 10 bases. The CDR3 is 14 amino acids. V lost 4 bases to trimming and J lost 7 bases; unmatched junction nucleotides: 2. The germline gives CDR1 SGDLS, CDR2 YYNGEE. The CDR3 sequence: CASSPGQGNSPLHF. DNA for the CDR3: TGTGCCAGCAGCCCGGGACAGGGGAATTCACCCCTCCACTTT.

V is TRBV7-2 and J is TRBJ2-5; TRBD1 is a possible D gene (5 bases). The CDR3 runs 16 residues. The germline V gene has CDR1 SGHTA and CDR2 FQGNSA. The ends were cut back, 1 base at V and 4 bases at J, with 16 bases in the middle. The DNA of the CDR3 is TGTGCCAGCAGCTTAGGGTCCGGGTTAAGGGGAGAGACCCAGTACTTC. The encoded protein is CASSLGSGLRGETQYF.

The rearrangement links TRBV7-8 to TRBJ2-7, with unresolved D. V lost 5 bases and J 3 bases, leaving 20 bases between the germline ends. This CDR3 spans 16 amino acids. Germline values: CDR1 SGHVS, CDR2 FQNEAQ. The CDR3 here is CASSAYPRPSNYEQYF. In DNA, the CDR3 is TGTGCCAGCAGCGCGTATCCCAGACCGTCTAACTACGAGCAGTACTTC.

This rearrangement joins TRBV4-1 to TRBJ2-3; perhaps TRBD2 as D (6 bases). This CDR3 region has 17 residues. Germline V lookup: CDR1 MGHRA, CDR2 YSYEKL. V shed 2 bases and J shed 4 bases, with 19 bases lying between them. The CDR3 region is CASSQLSLARGADTQYF. CDR3 DNA sequence: TGCGCCAGCAGCCAACTCAGTCTAGCGAGAGGGGCAGATACGCAGTATTTT.

This chain connects TRBV7-2 to TRBJ1-2; D is unresolved. CDR1 and CDR2 from the germline V gene are SGHTA and FQGNSA. The CDR3 covers 14 residues. The germline V and J ends were trimmed by 1 base and 5 bases, with 11 bases remaining between them. CDR3 bases: TGTGCCAGCAGCTTAGGACCCTCAACGTATGGCTACACCTTC. This sequence encodes CASSLGPSTYGYTF.

The V gene is TRBV7-8, the J gene TRBJ1-1; 9 bases map to TRBD1. CDR1 is SGHVS, CDR2 FQNEAQ, per germline. J was trimmed by 7 bases and V by 0 bases; bases with no gene match: 6. This CDR3 is 15 amino acids long. CDR3 residues: CASSLAWDRDIEAFF. The CDR3 DNA sequence: TGTGCCAGCAGCTTAGCTTGGGACAGGGATATTGAAGCTTTCTTT.

The chain joins TRBV5-1 to TRBJ2-7, with 10 bases identical to TRBD1. Germline CDR1 SGHRS, CDR2 YFSETQ. CDR3 length: 14 residues. The junction had 1 base not matched to a gene; V was cut back by 2 bases and J by 2 bases. In DNA form, the CDR3 reads TGCGCCAGCAGCTTTGACAGGGGGCCCTACGAGCAGTACTTC. Its translation: CASSFDRGPYEQYF.

This clone was seen a handful of times. This chain links TRBV29-1 with TRBJ2-3; D is perhaps TRBD2 (5 bases). This CDR3 has 12 residues. The V gene lost 4 bases and the J gene lost 4 bases, with 9 bases spanning the gap. Germline V lookup: CDR1 SQVTM, CDR2 ANQGSEA. This CDR3 reads CSVAGFADTQYF. CDR3 bases: TGCAGCGTTGCGGGGTTTGCAGATACGCAGTATTTT.

This chain joins TRBV10-3 and TRBJ2-1, with a tentative D call TRBD1 (5 bases). In germline, CDR1 is ENHRY, CDR2 SYGVKD. CDR3 size: 13 residues. The germline V and J ends were trimmed by 0 bases and 10 bases, with 10 bases remaining between them. In DNA, the CDR3 is TGTGCCATCAGTGAGTCGGGGCCGCCAGAGCAGTTCTTC. Encoded protein: CAISESGPPEQFF.

The rearrangement links TRBV4-3 to TRBJ2-1, with 12 bases that match TRBD2. The J segment lost 2 bases and the V segment lost 1 base, leaving 12 bases of the junction unmatched. CDR3 length equals 20 residues. The germline CDR1 and CDR2 sequences are LGHNA and YSLEER. The CDR3 DNA sequence: TGCGCCAGCAGCCAAGTTTCAGCTAGCGGGGGGGGCTGGGCCTACAATGAGCAGTTCTTC. This gives the protein CASSQVSASGGGWAYNEQFF.

This chain joins TRBV27 and TRBJ2-1, with a weak D call TRBD2 (6 bases). Trimming pared 1 base from V and 0 bases from J, leaving 16 bases between. The germline gives CDR1 MNHEY, CDR2 SMNVEV (reference sequence). The CDR3 runs 18 residues. The CDR3 bases are TGTGCCAGCAGTTTATTCGGGCGGGGCCAGAGCTCCTACAATGAGCAGTTCTTC. This translates into CASSLFGRGQSSYNEQFF.

To note about this clone: The same CDR3 arises from other DNA sequences in this sample as well. CDR3 nucleotides: TGTGCCAGCAGTTTGGAAGGGGGCGGCTATGGCTACACCTTC. It codes for CASSLEGGGYGYTF. This rearrangement joins TRBV28 to TRBJ1-2; 7 nucleotides line up with TRBD1. There are 14 residues in the CDR3. J gave up 4 bases and V 3 bases, and 5 bases lay outside the gene matches. Looked up from germline, CDR1 is MDHEN and CDR2 is SYDVKM.

Comments on this clone: An end of the junction differs from the germline gene, which may be a read error. This chain uses TRBV2 with TRBJ2-1; D gene ambiguous. The V gene's germline CDR1 is SNHLY and CDR2 FYNNEI. The CDR3 loop spans 13 amino acids. This CDR3 is CASSGDSHNEQFF. For the CDR3, the DNA is TGTGCCAGCAGTGGCGACTCCCACAATGAGCAGTTCTTC.

In this sample, this clone turned up once. The genes are TRBV19 and TRBJ2-7; TRBD2 matches 7 bases. Germline V CDR1 and CDR2: LNHDA, SQIVND (reference sequence). The CDR3 has 14 residues. V trimming: 4 bases; J trimming: 2 bases; junction bases outside the gene matches: 5. This CDR3 reads CASSKRDGPYEQYF. As DNA, the CDR3 is TGTGCCAGTAGTAAGCGGGACGGACCCTACGAGCAGTACTTC.